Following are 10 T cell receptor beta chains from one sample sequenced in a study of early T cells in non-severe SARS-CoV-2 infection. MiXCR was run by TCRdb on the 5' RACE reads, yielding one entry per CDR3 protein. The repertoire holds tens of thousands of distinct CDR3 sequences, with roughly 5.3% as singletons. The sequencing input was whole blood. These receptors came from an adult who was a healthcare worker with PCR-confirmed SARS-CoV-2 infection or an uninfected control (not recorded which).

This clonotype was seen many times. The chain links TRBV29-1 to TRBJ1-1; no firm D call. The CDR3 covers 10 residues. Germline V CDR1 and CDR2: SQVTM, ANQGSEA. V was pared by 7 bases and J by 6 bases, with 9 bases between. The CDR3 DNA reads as TGCAGCGCCCGAGGAGCTGAAGCTTTCTTT. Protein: CSARGAEAFF.

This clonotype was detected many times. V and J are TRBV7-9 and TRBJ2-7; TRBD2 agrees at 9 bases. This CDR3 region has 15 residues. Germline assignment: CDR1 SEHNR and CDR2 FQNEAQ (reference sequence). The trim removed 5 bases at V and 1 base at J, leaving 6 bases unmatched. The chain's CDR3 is CASSTWLAGSYEQYF. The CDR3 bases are TGTGCCAGCAGCACCTGGCTAGCGGGGTCCTACGAGCAGTACTTC.

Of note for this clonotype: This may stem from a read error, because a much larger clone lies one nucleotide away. The CDR3 DNA is TGTGTCAGCGGCCGGGAGAGCACAGATACGCAGTATTTT. Protein product: CVSGRESTDTQYF. The chain recombines TRBV7-2 with TRBJ2-3, with D maybe TRBD2 (6 bases). This CDR3 contains 13 residues. Germline V gives CDR1 SGHTA, CDR2 FQGNSA.

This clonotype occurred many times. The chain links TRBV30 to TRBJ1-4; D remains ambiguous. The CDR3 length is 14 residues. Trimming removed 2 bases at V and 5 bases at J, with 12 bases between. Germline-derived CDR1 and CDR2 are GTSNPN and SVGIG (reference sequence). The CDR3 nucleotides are TGTGCCTGGAGTAAGGGAGATGGGAATGAAAAACTGTTTTTT. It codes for CAWSKGDGNEKLFF.

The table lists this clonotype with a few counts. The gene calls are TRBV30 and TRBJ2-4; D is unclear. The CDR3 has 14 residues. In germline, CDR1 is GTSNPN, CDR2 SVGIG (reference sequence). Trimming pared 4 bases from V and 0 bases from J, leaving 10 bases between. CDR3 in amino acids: CAWKPELAKNIQYF. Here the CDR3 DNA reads TGTGCCTGGAAACCAGAACTAGCCAAAAACATTCAGTACTTC.

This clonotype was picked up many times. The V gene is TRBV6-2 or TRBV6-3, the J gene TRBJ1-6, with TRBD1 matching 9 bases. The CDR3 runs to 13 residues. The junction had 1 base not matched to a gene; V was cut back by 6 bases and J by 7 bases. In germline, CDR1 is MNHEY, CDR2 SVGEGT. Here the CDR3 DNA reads TGTGCCAGCAGCGGGACAGGGAATTCACCCCTCCACTTT. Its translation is CASSGTGNSPLHF.

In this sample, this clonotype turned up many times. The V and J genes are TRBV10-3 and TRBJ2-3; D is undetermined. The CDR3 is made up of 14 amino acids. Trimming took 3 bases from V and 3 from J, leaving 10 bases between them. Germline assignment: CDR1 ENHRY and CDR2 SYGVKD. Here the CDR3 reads CAISDAKRTDTQYF. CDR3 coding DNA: TGTGCCATCAGTGACGCCAAAAGGACAGATACGCAGTATTTT.

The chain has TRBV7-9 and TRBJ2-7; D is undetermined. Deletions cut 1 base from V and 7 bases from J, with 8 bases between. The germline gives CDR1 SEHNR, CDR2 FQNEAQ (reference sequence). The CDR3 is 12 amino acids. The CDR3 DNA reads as TGTGCCAGCAGCTTAGGCCCCGGGGAGCAGTACTTC. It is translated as CASSLGPGEQYF.

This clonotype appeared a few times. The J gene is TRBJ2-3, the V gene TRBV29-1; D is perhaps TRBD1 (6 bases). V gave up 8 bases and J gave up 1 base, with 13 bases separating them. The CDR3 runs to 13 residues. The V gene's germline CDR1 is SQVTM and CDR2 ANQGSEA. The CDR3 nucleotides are TGCAGCACCTACAGGGATCGCACAGATACGCAGTATTTT. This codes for CSTYRDRTDTQYF.

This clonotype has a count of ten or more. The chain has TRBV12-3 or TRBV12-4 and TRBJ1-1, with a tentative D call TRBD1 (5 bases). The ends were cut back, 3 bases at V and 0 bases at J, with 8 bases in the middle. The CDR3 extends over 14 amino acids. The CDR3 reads CASSLQDMNTEAFF. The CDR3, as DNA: TGTGCCAGCAGTTTGCAGGACATGAACACTGAAGCTTTCTTT.